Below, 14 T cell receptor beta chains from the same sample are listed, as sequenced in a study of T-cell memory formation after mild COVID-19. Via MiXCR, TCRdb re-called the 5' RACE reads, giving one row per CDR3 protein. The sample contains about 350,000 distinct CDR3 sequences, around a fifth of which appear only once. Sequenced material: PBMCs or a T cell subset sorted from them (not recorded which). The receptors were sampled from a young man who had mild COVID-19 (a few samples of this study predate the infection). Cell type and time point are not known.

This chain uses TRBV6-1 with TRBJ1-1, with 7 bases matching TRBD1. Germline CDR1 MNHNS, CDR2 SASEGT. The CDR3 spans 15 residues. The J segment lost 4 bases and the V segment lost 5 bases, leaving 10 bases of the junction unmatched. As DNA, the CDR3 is TGTGCCAGCAGTTGGGACAGCCGGAGGCGCACTGAAGCTTTCTTT. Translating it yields CASSWDSRRRTEAFF.

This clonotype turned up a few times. CDR3 in DNA: TGTGCCAGCAGCTTAGCGCCCCCAGATACGCAGTATTTT. This gives the protein CASSLAPPDTQYF. The rearrangement links TRBV7-2 to TRBJ2-3; D gene uncertain. This CDR3 comprises 13 residues. V was shortened by 0 bases and J by 4 bases, with 5 bases between the two germline ends. Germline V gene sequence: CDR1 SGHTA, CDR2 FQGNSA.

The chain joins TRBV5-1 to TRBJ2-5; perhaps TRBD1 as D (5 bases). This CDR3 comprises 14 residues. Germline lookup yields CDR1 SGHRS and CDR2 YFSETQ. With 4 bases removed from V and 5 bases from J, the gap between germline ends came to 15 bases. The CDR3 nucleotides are TGCGCCAGCAGCCGTCGTTGGGGCAAGGAGACCCAGTACTTC. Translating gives CASSRRWGKETQYF. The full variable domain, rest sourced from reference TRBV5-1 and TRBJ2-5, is KAGVTQTPRYLIKTRGQQVTLSCSPISGHRSVSWYQQTPGQGLQFLFEYFSETQRNKGNFPGRFSGRQFSNSRSEMNVSTLELGDSALYLCASSRRWGKETQYFGPGTRLLVL.

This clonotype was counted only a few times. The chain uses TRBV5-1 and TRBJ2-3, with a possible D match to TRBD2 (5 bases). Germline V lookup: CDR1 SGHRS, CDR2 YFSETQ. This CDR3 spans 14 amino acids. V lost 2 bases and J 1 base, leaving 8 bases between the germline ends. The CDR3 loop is CASSLERRTDTQYF. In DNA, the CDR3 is TGCGCCAGCAGCTTAGAGCGGCGCACAGATACGCAGTATTTT.

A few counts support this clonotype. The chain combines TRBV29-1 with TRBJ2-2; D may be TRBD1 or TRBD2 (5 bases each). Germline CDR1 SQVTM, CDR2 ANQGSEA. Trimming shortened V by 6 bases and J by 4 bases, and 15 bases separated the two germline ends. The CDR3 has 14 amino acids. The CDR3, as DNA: TGCAGCGTGGAGGTGGGGCGCGGCACCGGGGAGCTGTTTTTT. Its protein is CSVEVGRGTGELFF.

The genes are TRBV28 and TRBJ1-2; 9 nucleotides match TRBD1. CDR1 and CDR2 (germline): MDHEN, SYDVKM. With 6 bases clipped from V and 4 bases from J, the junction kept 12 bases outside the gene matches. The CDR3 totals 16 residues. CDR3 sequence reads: CASRSTGTGNFYGYTF. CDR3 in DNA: TGTGCCAGCAGATCTACCGGGACAGGGAACTTCTATGGCTACACCTTC.

CDR3 loop: CASGGTGEALDSPLHF. Here the CDR3 DNA reads TGTGCCAGCGGTGGGACGGGGGAGGCCTTAGATTCACCCCTCCACTTT. The chain has TRBV28 and TRBJ1-6, with a weak D call TRBD1 (5 bases). This CDR3 comprises 16 residues. Trimming removed 8 bases from V and 8 bases from J, with 22 bases in between. CDR1 is MDHEN, CDR2 SYDVKM, per germline.

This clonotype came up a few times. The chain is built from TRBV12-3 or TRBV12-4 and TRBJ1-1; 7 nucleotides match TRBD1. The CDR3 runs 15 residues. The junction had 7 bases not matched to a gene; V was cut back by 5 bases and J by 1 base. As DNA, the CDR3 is TGTGCCAGCAGTATAATAAACAGGGGGAACACTGAAGCTTTCTTT. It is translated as CASSIINRGNTEAFF.

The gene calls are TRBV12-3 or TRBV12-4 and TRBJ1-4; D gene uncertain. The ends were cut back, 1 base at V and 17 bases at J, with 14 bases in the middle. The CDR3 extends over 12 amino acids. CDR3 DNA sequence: TGTGCCAGCAGTTTAGAAGGCCGGCCCCGCTTTTTT. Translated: CASSLEGRPRFF.

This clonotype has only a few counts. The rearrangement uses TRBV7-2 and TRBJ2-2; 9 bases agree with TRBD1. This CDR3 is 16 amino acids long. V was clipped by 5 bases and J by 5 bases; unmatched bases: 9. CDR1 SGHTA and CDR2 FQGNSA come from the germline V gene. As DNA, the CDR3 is TGTGCCAGCAGCCAGGGACAGGGTGGCCTGACCGGGGAGCTGTTTTTT. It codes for CASSQGQGGLTGELFF.

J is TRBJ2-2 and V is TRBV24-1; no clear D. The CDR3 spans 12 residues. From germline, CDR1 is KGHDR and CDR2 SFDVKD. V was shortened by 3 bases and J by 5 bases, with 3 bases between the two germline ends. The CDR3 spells CATSDLTGELFF. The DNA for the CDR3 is TGTGCCACCAGTGATCTTACCGGGGAGCTGTTTTTT.

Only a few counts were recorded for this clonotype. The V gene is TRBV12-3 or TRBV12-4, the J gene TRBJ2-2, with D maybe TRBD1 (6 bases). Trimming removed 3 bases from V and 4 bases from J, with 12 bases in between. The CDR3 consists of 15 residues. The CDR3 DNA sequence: TGTGCCAGCAGTTTCTGGGGGCTGGGCACCGGGGAGCTGTTTTTT. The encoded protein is CASSFWGLGTGELFF.

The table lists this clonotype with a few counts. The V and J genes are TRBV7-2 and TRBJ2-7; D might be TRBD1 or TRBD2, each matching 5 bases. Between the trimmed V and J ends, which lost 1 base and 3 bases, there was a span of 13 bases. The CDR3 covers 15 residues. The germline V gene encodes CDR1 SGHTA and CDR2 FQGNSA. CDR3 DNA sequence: TGTGCCAGCAGCTTAGGCCCGGGACGATACTACGAGCAGTACGTC. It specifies CASSLGPGRYYEQYV.

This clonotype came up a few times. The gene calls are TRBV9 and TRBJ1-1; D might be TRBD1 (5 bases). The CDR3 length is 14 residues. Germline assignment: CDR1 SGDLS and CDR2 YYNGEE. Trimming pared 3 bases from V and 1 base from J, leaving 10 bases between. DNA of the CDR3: TGTGCCAGCAGCGAACGGGGGAGGAACACTGAAGCTTTCTTT. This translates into CASSERGRNTEAFF.